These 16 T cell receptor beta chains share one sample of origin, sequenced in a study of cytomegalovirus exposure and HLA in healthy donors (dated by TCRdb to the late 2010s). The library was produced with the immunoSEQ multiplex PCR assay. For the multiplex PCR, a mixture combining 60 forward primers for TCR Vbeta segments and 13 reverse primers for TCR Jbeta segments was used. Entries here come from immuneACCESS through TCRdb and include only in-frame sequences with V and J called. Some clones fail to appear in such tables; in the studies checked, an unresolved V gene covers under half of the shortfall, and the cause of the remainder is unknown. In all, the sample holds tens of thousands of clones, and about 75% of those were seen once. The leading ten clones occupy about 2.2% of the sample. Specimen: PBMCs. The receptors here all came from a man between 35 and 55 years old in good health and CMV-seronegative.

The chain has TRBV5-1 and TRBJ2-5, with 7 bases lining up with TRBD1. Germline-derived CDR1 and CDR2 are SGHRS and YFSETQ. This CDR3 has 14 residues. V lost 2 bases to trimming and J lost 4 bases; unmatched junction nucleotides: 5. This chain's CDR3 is CASSFRDSGETQYF. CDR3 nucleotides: TGCGCCAGCAGCTTCCGGGACAGCGGAGAGACCCAGTACTTC.

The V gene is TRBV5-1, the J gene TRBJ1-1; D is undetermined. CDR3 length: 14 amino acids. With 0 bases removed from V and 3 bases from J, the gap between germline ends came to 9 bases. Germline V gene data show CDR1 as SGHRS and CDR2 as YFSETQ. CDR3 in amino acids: CASSLAATDTEAFF. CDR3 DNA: TGCGCCAGCAGCTTGGCCGCTACGGACACTGAAGCTTTCTTT.

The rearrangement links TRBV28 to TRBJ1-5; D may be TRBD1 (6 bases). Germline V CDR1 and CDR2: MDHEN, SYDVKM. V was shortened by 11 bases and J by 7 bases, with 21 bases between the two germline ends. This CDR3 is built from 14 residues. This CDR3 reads CAGMSGGARQPQHF. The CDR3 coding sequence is TGTGCCGGGATGTCCGGGGGGGCCAGGCAGCCCCAGCATTTT.

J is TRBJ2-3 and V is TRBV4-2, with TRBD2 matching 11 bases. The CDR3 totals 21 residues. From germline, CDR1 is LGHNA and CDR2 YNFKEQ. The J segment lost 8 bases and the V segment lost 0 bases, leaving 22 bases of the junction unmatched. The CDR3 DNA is TGTGCCAGCAGCCAAGAAAGGGGGCTAGCGGGGGGCCTCCAATCGAGAAGTACGCAGTATTTT. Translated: CASSQERGLAGGLQSRSTQYF.

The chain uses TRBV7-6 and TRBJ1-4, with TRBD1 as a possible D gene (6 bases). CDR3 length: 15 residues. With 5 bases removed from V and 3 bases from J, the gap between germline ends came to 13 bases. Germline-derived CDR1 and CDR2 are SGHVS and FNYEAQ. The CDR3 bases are TGTGCCAGCAGCGCACAGGGCCCGGCTAATGAAAAACTGTTTTTT. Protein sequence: CASSAQGPANEKLFF.

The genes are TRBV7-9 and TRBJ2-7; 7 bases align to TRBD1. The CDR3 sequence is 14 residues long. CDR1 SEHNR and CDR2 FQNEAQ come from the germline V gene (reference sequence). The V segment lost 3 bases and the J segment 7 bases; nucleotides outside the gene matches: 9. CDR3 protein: CASSFRQGGLEQYF. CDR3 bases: TGTGCCAGCAGCTTTCGACAGGGTGGGTTAGAGCAGTACTTC.

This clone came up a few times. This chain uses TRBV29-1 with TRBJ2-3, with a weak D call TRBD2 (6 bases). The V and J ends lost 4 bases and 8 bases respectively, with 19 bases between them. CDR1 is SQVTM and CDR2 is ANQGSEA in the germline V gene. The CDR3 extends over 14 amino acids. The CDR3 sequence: CSVAPGVRGGTQYF. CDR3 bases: TGCAGCGTTGCTCCGGGAGTAAGAGGAGGTACGCAGTATTTT.

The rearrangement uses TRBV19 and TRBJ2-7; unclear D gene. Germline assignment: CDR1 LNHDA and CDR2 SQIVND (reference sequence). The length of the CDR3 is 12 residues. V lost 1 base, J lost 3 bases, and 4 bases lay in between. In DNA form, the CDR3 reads TGTGCCAGTAGTATAGCAGGCTACGAGCAGTACTTC. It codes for CASSIAGYEQYF.

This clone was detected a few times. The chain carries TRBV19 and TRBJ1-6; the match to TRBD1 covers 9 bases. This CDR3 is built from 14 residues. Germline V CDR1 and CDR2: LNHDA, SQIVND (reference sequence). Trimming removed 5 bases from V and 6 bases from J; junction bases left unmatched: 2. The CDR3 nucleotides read TGTGCCAGTAGTTCGACAGGGGGTAATTCACCCCTCCACTTT. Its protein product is CASSSTGGNSPLHF.

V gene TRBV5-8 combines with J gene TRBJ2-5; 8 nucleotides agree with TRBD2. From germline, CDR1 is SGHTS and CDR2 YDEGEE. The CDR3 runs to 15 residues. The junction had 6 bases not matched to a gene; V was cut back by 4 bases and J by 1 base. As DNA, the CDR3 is TGTGCCAGCAGCCATCAGCGGGGGAGCCAAGAGACCCAGTACTTC. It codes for CASSHQRGSQETQYF.

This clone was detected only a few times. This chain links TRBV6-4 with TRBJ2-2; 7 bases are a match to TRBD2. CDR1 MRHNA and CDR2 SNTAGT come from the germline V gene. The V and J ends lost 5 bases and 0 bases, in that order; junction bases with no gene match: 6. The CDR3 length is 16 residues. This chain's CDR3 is CASSRISGSNTGELFF. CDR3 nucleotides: TGTGCCAGCAGTAGGATTAGCGGGTCGAACACCGGGGAGCTGTTTTTT.

CDR3 coding DNA: TGCGCCAGCAGCTTGGAAGGGGCGCCAAGCTCCTACGAGCAGTACTTC. This translates into CASSLEGAPSSYEQYF. This rearrangement joins TRBV5-1 to TRBJ2-7; TRBD1 is a possible D gene (5 bases). The CDR3 contains 16 residues. Germline assignment: CDR1 SGHRS and CDR2 YFSETQ. Trimming pared 0 bases from V and 0 bases from J, leaving 13 bases between.

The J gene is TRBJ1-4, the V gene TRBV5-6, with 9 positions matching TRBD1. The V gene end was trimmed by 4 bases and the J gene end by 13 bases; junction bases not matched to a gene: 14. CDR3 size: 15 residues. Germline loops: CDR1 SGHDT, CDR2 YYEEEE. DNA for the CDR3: TGTGCCAGCAGCGTGGGGACAGGGAATGTAGAGTCACTGTTTTTT. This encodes CASSVGTGNVESLFF. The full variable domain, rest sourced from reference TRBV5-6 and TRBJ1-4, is DAGVTQSPTHLIKTRGQQVTLRCSPKSGHDTVSWYQQALGQGPQFIFQYYEEEERQRGNFPDRFSGHQFPNYSSELNVNALLLGDSALYLCASSVGTGNVESLFFGSGTQLSVL.

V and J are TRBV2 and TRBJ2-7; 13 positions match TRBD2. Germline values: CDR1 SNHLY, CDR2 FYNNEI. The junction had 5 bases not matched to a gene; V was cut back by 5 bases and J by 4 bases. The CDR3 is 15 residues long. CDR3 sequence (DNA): TGTGCCAGCAGTCCTCGGACTAGCGGGAGTTACGAGCAGTACTTC. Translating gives CASSPRTSGSYEQYF. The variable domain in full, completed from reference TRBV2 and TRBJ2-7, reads EPEVTQTPSHQVTQMGQEVILRCVPISNHLYFYWYRQILGQKVEFLVSFYNNEISEKSEIFDDQFSVERPDGSNFTLKIRSTKLEDSAMYFCASSPRTSGSYEQYFGPGTRLTVT.

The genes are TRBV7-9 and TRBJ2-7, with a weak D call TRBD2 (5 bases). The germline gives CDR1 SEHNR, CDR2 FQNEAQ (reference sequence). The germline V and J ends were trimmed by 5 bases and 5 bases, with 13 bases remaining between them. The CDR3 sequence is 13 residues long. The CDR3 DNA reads TGTGCCAGCAGCCCAGCCGGGGTCAACGAGCAGTACTTC. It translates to CASSPAGVNEQYF.

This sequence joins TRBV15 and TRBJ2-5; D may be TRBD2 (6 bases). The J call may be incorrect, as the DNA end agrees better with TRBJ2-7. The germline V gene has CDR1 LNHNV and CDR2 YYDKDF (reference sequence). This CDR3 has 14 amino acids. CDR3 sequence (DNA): TGTGCCACCAGCAGGGACTACTACGCCTACGAGCAGTACTTC. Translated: CATSRDYYAYEQYF.